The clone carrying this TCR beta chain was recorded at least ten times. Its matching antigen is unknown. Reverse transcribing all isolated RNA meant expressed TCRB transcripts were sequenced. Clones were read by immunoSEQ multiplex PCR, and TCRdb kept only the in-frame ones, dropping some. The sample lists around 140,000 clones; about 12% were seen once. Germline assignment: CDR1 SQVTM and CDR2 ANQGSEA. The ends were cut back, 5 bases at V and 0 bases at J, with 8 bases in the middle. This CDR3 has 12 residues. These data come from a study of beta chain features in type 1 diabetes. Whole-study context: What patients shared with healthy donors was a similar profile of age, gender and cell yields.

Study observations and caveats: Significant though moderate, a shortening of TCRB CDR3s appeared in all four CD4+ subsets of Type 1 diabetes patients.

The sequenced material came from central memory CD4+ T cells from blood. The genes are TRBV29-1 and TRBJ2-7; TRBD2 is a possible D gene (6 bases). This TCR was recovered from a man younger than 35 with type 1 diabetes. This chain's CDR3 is CSVLGGSYEQYF. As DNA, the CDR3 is TGCAGCGTTCTCGGGGGCTCCTACGAGCAGTACTTC.